Below, 26 T cell receptor beta chains from the same sample are listed, as sequenced in a study of T cell responses to AZD1222 COVID-19 vaccine. Clones were sequenced by immunoSEQ multiplex PCR, and TCRdb holds only the in-frame ones, with some missing. The table has over 100,000 clones, roughly 88% seen once. Sample: peripheral blood, taken on day 0 of AZD1222 vaccination. Every receptor here comes from an adult in good health.

This rearrangement joins TRBV28 to TRBJ1-5; 11 bases align to TRBD1. The length of the CDR3 is 16 residues. J lost 3 bases, V lost 2 bases, and 3 bases had no gene match. Germline V gene lookup returns CDR1 MDHEN and CDR2 SYDVKM. The CDR3 spells CASSLPGQGVNQPQHF. The CDR3 DNA reads TGTGCCAGCAGTTTACCGGGACAGGGGGTCAATCAGCCCCAGCATTTT.

The chain couples TRBV20-1 to TRBJ2-1; D unresolved. V gave up 4 bases and J gave up 6 bases, with 7 bases separating them. Germline CDR1 reads DFQATT; CDR2 reads SNEGSKA (reference sequence). The CDR3 consists of 11 residues. The CDR3 region has the DNA TGCAGTGCTAATCGCGCCAATGAGCAGTTCTTC. Protein: CSANRANEQFF.

This clone appeared once. This chain connects TRBV7-3 to TRBJ2-1; D tentatively fits TRBD1 or TRBD2 (6 bases each). Germline loops: CDR1 SGHTA, CDR2 FQGTGA. CDR3 length: 15 residues. V gave up 4 bases and J gave up 0 bases, with 10 bases separating them. CDR3 in amino acids: CASSSGASSYNEQFF. The DNA for the CDR3 is TGTGCCAGCAGCTCGGGGGCTTCCTCCTACAATGAGCAGTTCTTC.

The chain carries TRBV11-1 and TRBJ1-2; no firm D call. The germline V gene encodes CDR1 SGHAT and CDR2 FQDESV (reference sequence). Trimming took 5 bases from V and 5 from J, leaving 15 bases between them. The CDR3 runs to 14 residues. The CDR3 here is CASSPQRAAYGYTF. For the CDR3, the DNA is TGTGCCAGCAGCCCCCAGCGGGCGGCGTATGGCTACACCTTC. The entire variable domain, with the rest obtained from reference TRBV11-1 and TRBJ1-2, is as follows: EAEVAQSPRYKITEKSQAVAFWCDPISGHATLYWYRQILGQGPELLVQFQDESVVDDSQLPKDRFSAERLKGVDSTLKIQPAELGDSAMYLCASSPQRAAYGYTFGSGTRLTVV.

The chain uses TRBV7-3 and TRBJ1-2, with TRBD1 matching 8 bases. The CDR3 extends over 15 amino acids. J lost 6 bases, V lost 1 base, and 7 bases had no gene match. Germline V CDR1 and CDR2: SGHTA, FQGTGA. This CDR3 reads CASSLIPGQEDGYTF. The CDR3 nucleotides are TGTGCCAGCAGCTTAATCCCGGGACAGGAAGATGGCTACACCTTC.

This chain joins TRBV7-9 and TRBJ1-6; possibly TRBD1 for D (6 bases). Per the germline V gene, CDR1 is SEHNR and CDR2 is FQNEAQ (reference sequence). The CDR3 is made up of 17 amino acids. Between the trimmed V and J ends, which lost 0 bases and 0 bases, there was a span of 9 bases. CDR3 bases: TGTGCCAGCAGCTTAGCGGGCAGGGGCTCCTATAATTCACCCCTCCACTTT. Amino acids: CASSLAGRGSYNSPLHF.

V usage is TRBV4-1 and J usage is TRBJ2-1, with D perhaps matching TRBD2 (5 bases). Trimming pared 4 bases from V and 7 bases from J, leaving 11 bases between. Germline CDR1 reads MGHRA; CDR2 reads YSYEKL. The CDR3 spans 13 residues. Written as DNA, the CDR3 is TGCGCCAGCAGCCTCCCGGGAATAAATGAGCAGTTCTTC. Translating it yields CASSLPGINEQFF.

Remarks on this clone: Other DNA sequences of this sample code for an identical CDR3. The genes are TRBV5-1 and TRBJ1-1; no clear D gene. Germline values: CDR1 SGHRS, CDR2 YFSETQ. The CDR3 sequence is 14 residues long. V lost 0 bases and J lost 1, with 7 bases in between. The CDR3 protein is CASSLGAGNTEAFF. The CDR3 DNA reads as TGCGCCAGCAGCTTGGGCGCGGGGAACACTGAAGCTTTCTTT.

This chain uses TRBV28 with TRBJ1-1; no clear D. This CDR3 has 15 residues. Between the trimmed V and J ends, which lost 3 bases and 2 bases, there was a span of 13 bases. Germline CDR1 reads MDHEN; CDR2 reads SYDVKM. The DNA for the CDR3 is TGTGCCAGCAGTTTGCCCCAACATCAAAACACTGAAGCTTTCTTT. Residues: CASSLPQHQNTEAFF.

The V call is TRBV13, the J call TRBJ2-3; D perhaps matches TRBD2 (7 bases). V was trimmed by 0 bases and J by 4 bases, leaving 14 bases between them. The CDR3 has 16 residues. Looked up from germline, CDR1 is PRHDT and CDR2 is FYEKMQ (reference sequence). Written as DNA, the CDR3 is TGTGCCAGCAGCTTAGGAGAGGGGGGGTTTTCAGATACGCAGTATTTT. Its translation is CASSLGEGGFSDTQYF.

V is TRBV18 and J is TRBJ2-3; D gene uncertain. Trimming cost V 4 bases and J 3 bases, with 8 bases left between them. CDR3 length: 13 residues. CDR1 is KGHSH, CDR2 LQKENI, per germline. DNA of the CDR3: TGTGCCAGCTCACAAGACGATACAGATACGCAGTATTTT. This codes for CASSQDDTDTQYF.

This clone was detected a few times. CDR3 loop: CASGRIRDTRTIYGYTF. The DNA for the CDR3 is TGTGCCAGCGGTCGAATCCGGGACACCCGAACGATCTATGGCTACACCTTC. The rearrangement uses TRBV6-6 and TRBJ1-2, with a tentative D call TRBD1 (6 bases). The V end lost 8 bases, the J end lost 4 bases, and 26 bases lay between the germline ends. Germline CDR1 and CDR2: MNHNY and SVGAGI (reference sequence). The CDR3 consists of 17 residues.

Only one count was recorded for this clone. The rearrangement links TRBV21-1 to TRBJ1-6; the table gives TRBD1 as D, unverified against the DNA. TRBV21-1 is reported as a pseudogene. The CDR3 runs 15 residues. DNA for the CDR3: TGTGCCAGCAGCCCCGGCCAGGGGGATAATTCACCCCTCCACTTT. It codes for CASSPGQGDNSPLHF.

The chain carries TRBV24-1 and TRBJ2-5; D call uncertain. V lost 7 bases to trimming and J lost 1 base, with 9 bases between them. This CDR3 spans 13 amino acids. Germline V gene data show CDR1 as KGHDR and CDR2 as SFDVKD. The CDR3 DNA follows: TGTGCCACCAGGAACGGACCCCAAGAGACCCAGTACTTC. This codes for CATRNGPQETQYF.

The CDR3 sequence: CATQLAGGPEQYF. The CDR3 DNA reads as TGTGCCACGCAACTAGCGGGAGGACCCGAGCAGTACTTC. J is TRBJ2-7 and V is TRBV10-3, with 12 bases identical to TRBD2. The CDR3 has 13 residues. Germline V CDR1 and CDR2: ENHRY, SYGVKD. V lost 10 bases to trimming and J lost 6 bases; unmatched junction nucleotides: 7.

The chain joins TRBV7-2 to TRBJ1-3; D is unclear. V was cut by 5 bases and J by 0 bases, with 8 bases left in between. The CDR3 contains 14 residues. Germline CDR1 reads SGHTA; CDR2 reads FQGNSA. CDR3: CASSMTNSGNTIYF. CDR3 nucleotides: TGTGCCAGCAGCATGACAAACTCTGGAAACACCATATATTTT.

The V gene is TRBV19, the J gene TRBJ2-3; 7 bases fit TRBD1. V dropped 4 bases and J dropped 3; count of bases not matched to a gene: 7. CDR1 and CDR2 from the germline V gene are LNHDA and SQIVND (reference sequence). This CDR3 contains 15 residues. This CDR3 is CASSNKGQSTDTQYF. The CDR3 DNA sequence: TGTGCCAGTAGTAATAAGGGACAGTCGACAGATACGCAGTATTTT.

The CDR3 loop reads CASSYSDNSPLHF. CDR3 DNA sequence: TGTGCCAGCAGTTACTCTGACAATTCACCCCTCCACTTT. The chain joins TRBV6-5 to TRBJ1-6; D is undetermined. This CDR3 contains 13 residues. CDR1 and CDR2 from the germline V gene are MNHEY and SVGAGI. The V and J ends lost 0 bases and 7 bases respectively, with 4 bases between them.

This clone was found once. The chain combines TRBV27 with TRBJ2-7; D is ambiguous. Deletions cut 2 bases from V and 0 bases from J, with 5 bases between. Germline V lookup: CDR1 MNHEY, CDR2 SMNVEV (reference sequence). This CDR3 spans 13 amino acids. CDR3 DNA: TGTGCCAGCAGTTTAAAGAGCTCCTACGAGCAGTACTTC. It specifies CASSLKSSYEQYF.

V usage is TRBV19 and J usage is TRBJ1-1; no reliable D call. The CDR3 totals 13 residues. Between the trimmed V and J ends, which lost 7 bases and 1 base, there was a span of 10 bases. Germline CDR1 reads LNHDA; CDR2 reads SQIVND (reference sequence). In DNA, the CDR3 is TGTGCCAGTACCAGGCAGCCGAACACTGAAGCTTTCTTT. Protein product: CASTRQPNTEAFF.

This clone was counted a few times. The CDR3, as DNA: TGTGCCAGCAGCTTCGTCGGGACCACAGATACGCAGTATTTT. It encodes CASSFVGTTDTQYF. V and J are TRBV7-2 and TRBJ2-3; D might be TRBD1 or TRBD2, each matching 5 bases. Trimming took 3 bases from V and 2 from J, leaving 9 bases between them. This CDR3 spans 14 amino acids. CDR1 and CDR2 (germline): SGHTA, FQGNSA. Full variable domain (outside the CDR3, taken from reference TRBV7-2 and TRBJ2-3): GAGVSQSPSNKVTEKGKDVELRCDPISGHTALYWYRQSLGQGLEFLIYFQGNSAPDKSGLPSDRFSAERTGGSVSTLTIQRTQQEDSAVYLCASSFVGTTDTQYFGPGTRLTVL.

V is TRBV29-1 and J is TRBJ2-7, with TRBD1 matching over 7 bases. The CDR3 covers 13 residues. Germline loops: CDR1 SQVTM, CDR2 ANQGSEA. Trimming at V came to 7 bases and at J to 6 bases, leaving 12 bases not matched to a gene. The CDR3 DNA reads TGCAGCGCTACCTGGACAGGACGATCCGAGCAGTACTTC. Its translation: CSATWTGRSEQYF.

The chain recombines TRBV30 with TRBJ1-1; D gene unclear. Trimming pared 0 bases from V and 7 bases from J, leaving 12 bases between. In germline, CDR1 is GTSNPN, CDR2 SVGIG (reference sequence). The CDR3 extends over 13 amino acids. As DNA, the CDR3 is TGTGCCTGGAGTGTAACTCGGGCCAGTGAAGCTTTCTTT. Its protein product is CAWSVTRASEAFF. Full variable domain (rest looked up from reference TRBV30 and TRBJ1-1): SQTIHQWPATLVQPVGSPLSLECTVEGTSNPNLYWYRQAAGRGLQLLFYSVGIGQISSEVPQNLSASRPQDRQFILSSKKLLLSDSGFYLCAWSVTRASEAFFGQGTRLTVV.

The CDR3 here is CASSQASGGRLRETQYF. For the CDR3, the DNA is TGCGCCAGCAGCCAAGCTTCAGGGGGTCGGCTTAGGGAGACCCAGTACTTC. The chain is built from TRBV4-1 and TRBJ2-5; 7 bases are shared with TRBD1. Trimming at V came to 1 base and at J to 5 bases, leaving 13 bases not matched to a gene. This CDR3 has 17 amino acids. Germline CDR1 MGHRA, CDR2 YSYEKL.

The chain recombines TRBV5-4 with TRBJ2-5, with D perhaps matching TRBD1 (5 bases). The germline gives CDR1 SGHNT, CDR2 YYREEE (reference sequence). V shed 4 bases and J shed 2 bases, with 12 bases lying between them. CDR3 length: 14 residues. The CDR3 reads CASSTRQKQETQYF. The DNA for the CDR3 is TGTGCCAGCAGCACGAGACAGAAACAAGAGACCCAGTACTTC.

The V call is TRBV28, the J call TRBJ1-2; D is unresolved. V was trimmed by 5 bases and J by 4 bases, leaving 14 bases between them. The CDR3 is 14 amino acids. Germline V lookup: CDR1 MDHEN, CDR2 SYDVKM. In nucleotides, the CDR3 is TGTGCCAGCAGTCAACCCCTTCTACCCTATGGCTACACCTTC. It is translated as CASSQPLLPYGYTF.